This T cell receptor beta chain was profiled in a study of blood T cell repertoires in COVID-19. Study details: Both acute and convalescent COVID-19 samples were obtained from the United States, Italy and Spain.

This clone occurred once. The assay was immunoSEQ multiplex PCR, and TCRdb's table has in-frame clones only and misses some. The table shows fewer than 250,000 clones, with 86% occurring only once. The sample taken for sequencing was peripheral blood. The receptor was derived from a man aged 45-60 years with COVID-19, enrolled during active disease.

The CDR3 protein is CASSLGKKLFF. CDR3 sequence (DNA): TGTGCCAGCAGCCTCGGGAAAAAACTGTTTTTT. The rearrangement joins TRBV7-9 to TRBJ1-4, with D hard to call. From germline, CDR1 is SEHNR and CDR2 FQNEAQ (reference sequence). The CDR3 sequence is 11 residues long. V shed 5 bases and J shed 9 bases, with 7 bases lying between them.